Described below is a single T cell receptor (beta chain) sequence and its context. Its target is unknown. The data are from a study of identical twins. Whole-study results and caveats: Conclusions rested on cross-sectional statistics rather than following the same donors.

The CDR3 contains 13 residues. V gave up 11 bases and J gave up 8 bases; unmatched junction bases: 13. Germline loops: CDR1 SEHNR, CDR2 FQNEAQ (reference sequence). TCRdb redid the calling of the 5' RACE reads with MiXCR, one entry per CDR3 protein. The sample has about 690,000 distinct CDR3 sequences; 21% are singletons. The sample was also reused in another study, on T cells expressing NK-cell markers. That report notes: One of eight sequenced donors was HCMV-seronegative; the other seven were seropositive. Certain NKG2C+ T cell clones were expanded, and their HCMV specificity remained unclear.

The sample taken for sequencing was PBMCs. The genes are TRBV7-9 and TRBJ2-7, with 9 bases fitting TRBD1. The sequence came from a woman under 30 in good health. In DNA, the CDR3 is TGTGCCGGCCCCGGGACAGGGACCTTAAAGCAGTACTTC. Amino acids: CAGPGTGTLKQYF. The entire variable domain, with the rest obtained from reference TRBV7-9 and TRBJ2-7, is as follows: DTGVSQNPRHKITKRGQNVTFRCDPISEHNRLYWYRQTLGQGPEFLTYFQNEAQLEKSRLLSDRFSAERPKGSFSTLEIQRTEQGDSAMYLCAGPGTGTLKQYFGPGTRLTVT.